The T cell receptor (beta chain) described here comes from a study of T cell repertoires in cytomegalovirus infection. TCRdb used MiXCR to reprocess the reads, holding one entry per CDR3 protein. The sample includes approximately 190,000 distinct CDR3 sequences, 8% to 10% of them seen just once. CDR1 MNHEY and CDR2 SVGEGT come from the germline V gene. V gave up 3 bases and J gave up 4 bases; unmatched junction bases: 3. The CDR3 loop spans 16 amino acids. The TCR was taken from a human donor in good health (CMV status not recorded). Some clones in this sample may be carry-over from other donors' samples. This chain connects TRBV6-2 or TRBV6-3 to TRBJ2-1, with 13 nucleotides matching TRBD2. The sequenced sample was PBMCs. The CDR3 bases are TGTGCCAGCAGTTATCGGACTAGCGGGAGTTACAATGAGCAGTTCTTC. As protein: CASSYRTSGSYNEQFF.